This T cell receptor (beta chain) was captured by sequencing in a study of beta chain features in type 1 diabetes. This clone came up a few times. What it recognizes is unknown. The CDR3 consists of 15 residues. Trimming removed 3 bases from V and 0 bases from J, with 9 bases in between. The germline V gene has CDR1 MGHRA and CDR2 YSYEKL. Findings of the study overall: Among all four CD4+ subsets, Type 1 diabetes patients had TCRB CDR3s that were moderately but significantly shorter.

Expressed TCRB transcripts were sequenced because the entire RNA isolate underwent reverse transcription. Data came from immunoSEQ multiplex PCR; TCRdb stores just in-frame clones and leaves some out. This sample has about 640,000 clones, with approximately 13% found just once. The sequencing sample was made of naive CD4+ T cells from blood. The V gene is TRBV4-1, the J gene TRBJ1-5, with no clear D. The TCR sequence derives from a man aged 30 to 39 with type 1 diabetes. The CDR3 sequence: CASSHRQDSNQPQHF. The DNA of the CDR3 is TGCGCCAGCAGCCATCGTCAGGATAGCAATCAGCCCCAGCATTTT.